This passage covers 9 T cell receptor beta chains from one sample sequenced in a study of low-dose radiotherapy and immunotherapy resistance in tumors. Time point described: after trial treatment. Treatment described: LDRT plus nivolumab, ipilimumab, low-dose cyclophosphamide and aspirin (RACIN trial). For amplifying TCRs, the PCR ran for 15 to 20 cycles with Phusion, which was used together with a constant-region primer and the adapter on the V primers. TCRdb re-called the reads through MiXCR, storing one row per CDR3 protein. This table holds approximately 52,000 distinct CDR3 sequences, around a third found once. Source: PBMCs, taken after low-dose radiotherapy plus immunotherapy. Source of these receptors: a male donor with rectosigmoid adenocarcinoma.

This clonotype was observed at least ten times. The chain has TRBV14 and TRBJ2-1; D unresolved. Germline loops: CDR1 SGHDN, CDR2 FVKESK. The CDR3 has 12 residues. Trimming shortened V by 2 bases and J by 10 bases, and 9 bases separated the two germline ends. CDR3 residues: CASSQSGVEQFF. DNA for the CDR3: TGTGCCAGCAGCCAATCTGGGGTCGAGCAGTTCTTC. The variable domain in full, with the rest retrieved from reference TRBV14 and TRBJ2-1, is EAGVTQFPSHSVIEKGQTVTLRCDPISGHDNLYWYRRVMGKEIKFLLHFVKESKQDESGMPNNRFLAERTGGTYSTLKVQPAELEDSGVYFCASSQSGVEQFFGPGTRLTVL.

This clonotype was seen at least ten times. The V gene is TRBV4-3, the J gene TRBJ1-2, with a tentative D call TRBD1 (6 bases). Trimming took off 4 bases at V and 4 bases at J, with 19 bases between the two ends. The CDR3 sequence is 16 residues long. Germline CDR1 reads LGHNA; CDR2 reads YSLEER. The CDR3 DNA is TGCGCCAGCAGCCGAGAGGGGAGGTCCAGGGGCTATGGCTACACCTTC. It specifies CASSREGRSRGYGYTF.

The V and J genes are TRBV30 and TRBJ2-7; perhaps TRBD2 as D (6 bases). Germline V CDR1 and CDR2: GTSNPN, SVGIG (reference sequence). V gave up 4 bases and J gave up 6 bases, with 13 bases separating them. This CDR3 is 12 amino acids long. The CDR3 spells CAWTRAGLEQYF. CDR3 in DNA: TGTGCCTGGACACGGGCGGGGCTCGAGCAGTACTTC.

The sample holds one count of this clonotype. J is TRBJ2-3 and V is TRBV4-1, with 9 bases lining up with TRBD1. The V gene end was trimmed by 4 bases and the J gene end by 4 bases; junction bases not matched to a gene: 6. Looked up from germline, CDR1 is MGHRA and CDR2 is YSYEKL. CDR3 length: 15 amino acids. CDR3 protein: CASSLGTGSADTQYF. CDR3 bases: TGCGCCAGCAGCCTAGGGACAGGGTCGGCAGATACGCAGTATTTT.

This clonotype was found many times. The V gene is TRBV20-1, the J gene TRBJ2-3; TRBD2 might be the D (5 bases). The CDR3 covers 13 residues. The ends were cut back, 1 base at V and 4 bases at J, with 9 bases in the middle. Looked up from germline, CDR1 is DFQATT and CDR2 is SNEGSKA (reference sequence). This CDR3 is CSARADLADTQYF. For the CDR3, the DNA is TGCAGTGCTAGAGCGGACTTGGCAGATACGCAGTATTTT.

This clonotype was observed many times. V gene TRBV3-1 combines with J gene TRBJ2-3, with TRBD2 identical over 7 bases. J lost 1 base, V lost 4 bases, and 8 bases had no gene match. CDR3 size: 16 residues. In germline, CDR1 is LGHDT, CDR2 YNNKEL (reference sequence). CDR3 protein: CASSLLGLGGTDTQYF. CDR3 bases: TGTGCCAGCAGCCTCCTCGGACTAGGTGGCACAGATACGCAGTATTTT.

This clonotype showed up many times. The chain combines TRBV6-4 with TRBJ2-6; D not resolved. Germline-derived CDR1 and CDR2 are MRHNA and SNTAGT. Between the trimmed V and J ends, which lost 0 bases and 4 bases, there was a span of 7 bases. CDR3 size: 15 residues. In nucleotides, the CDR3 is TGTGCCAGCAGTGACTCCAATGAGGGGGCCAACGTCCTGACTTTC. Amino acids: CASSDSNEGANVLTF.

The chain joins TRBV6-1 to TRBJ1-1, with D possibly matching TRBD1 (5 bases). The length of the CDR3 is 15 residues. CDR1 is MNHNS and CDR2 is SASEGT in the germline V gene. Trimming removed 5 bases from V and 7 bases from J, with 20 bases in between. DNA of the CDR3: TGTGCCAGCAGTCTCAACCCAACAGGAACAGATGAAGCTTTCTTT. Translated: CASSLNPTGTDEAFF.

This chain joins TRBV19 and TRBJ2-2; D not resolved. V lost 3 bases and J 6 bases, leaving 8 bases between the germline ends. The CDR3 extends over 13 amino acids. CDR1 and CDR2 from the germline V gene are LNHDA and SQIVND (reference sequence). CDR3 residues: CASSITSAGELFF. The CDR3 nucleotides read TGTGCCAGTAGTATCACCTCGGCCGGGGAGCTGTTTTTT.